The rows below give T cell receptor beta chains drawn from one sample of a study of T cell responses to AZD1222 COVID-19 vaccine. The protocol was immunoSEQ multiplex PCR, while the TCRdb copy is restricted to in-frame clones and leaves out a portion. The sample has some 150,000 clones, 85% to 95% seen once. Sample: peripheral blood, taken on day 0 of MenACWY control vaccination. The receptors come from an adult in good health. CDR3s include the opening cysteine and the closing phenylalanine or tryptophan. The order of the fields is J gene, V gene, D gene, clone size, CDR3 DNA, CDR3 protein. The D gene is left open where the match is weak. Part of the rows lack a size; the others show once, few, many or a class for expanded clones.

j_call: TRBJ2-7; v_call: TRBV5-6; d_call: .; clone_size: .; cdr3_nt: TGTGCCAGCAGCTTGGGGGACTACGAGCAGTACTTC; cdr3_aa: CASSLGDYEQYF
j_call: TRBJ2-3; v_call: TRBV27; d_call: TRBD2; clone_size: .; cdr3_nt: TGTGCCAGCAGTTCCCTCCTAACGGCCCTAGCGGGGGGTGATACGCAGTATTTT; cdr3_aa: CASSSLLTALAGGDTQYF
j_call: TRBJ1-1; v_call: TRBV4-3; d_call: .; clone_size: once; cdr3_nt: TGCGCCAGCAGCCAGATTGGGGGCGCTGAAGCTTTCTTT; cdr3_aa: CASSQIGGAEAFF
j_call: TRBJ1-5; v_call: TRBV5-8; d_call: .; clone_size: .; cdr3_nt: TGTGCCAGCAGCTCGGACGGGACAAGACATCAGCCCCAGCATTTT; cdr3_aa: CASSSDGTRHQPQHF
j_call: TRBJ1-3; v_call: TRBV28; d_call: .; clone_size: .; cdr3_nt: TGTGCCAGCAGTTCCCCAGCAGGCCCCTCTGGAAACACCATATATTTT; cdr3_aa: CASSSPAGPSGNTIYF
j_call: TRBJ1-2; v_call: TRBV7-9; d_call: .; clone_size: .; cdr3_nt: TGTGCCAGCAGCTTAATCGAGCGGGCCGGGGATGATGGCTACACCTTC; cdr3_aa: CASSLIERAGDDGYTF
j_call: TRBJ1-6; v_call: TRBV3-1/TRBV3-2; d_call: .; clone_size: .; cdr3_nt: TGTGCCAGCAGCCAAGATCGGGGGGGAGGCTTAGGTAATTCACCCCTCCACTTT; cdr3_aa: CASSQDRGGGLGNSPLHF
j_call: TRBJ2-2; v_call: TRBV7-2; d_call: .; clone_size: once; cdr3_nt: TGTGCCAGCAGCTTCGGGGGTACGGCCGGGGAGCTGTTTTTT; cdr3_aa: CASSFGGTAGELFF
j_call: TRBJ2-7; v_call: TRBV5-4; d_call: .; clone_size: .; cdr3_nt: TGTGCCAGCAGCTTGCCGGGCAACACCTACGAGCAGTACTTC; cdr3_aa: CASSLPGNTYEQYF
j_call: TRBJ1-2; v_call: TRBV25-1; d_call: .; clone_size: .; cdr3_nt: TGTGCCAGCAGTGAAGGGATAGACTATGGCTACACCTTC; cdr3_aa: CASSEGIDYGYTF
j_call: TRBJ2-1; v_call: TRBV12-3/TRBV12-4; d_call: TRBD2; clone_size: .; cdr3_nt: TGTGCCAGCGGGGTAGCGGGAGGTTATGAGCAGTTCTTC; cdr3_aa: CASGVAGGYEQFF
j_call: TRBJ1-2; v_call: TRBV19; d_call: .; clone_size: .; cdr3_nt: TGTGCCAGTAGGGTGCAGGGAGTCTATGGCTACACCTTC; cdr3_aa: CASRVQGVYGYTF
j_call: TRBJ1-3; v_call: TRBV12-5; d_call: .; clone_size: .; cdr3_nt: TGTGCTAGTGGTTTGGTACCAAGGGGGTTGTCTGGAAACACCATATATTTT; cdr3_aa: CASGLVPRGLSGNTIYF
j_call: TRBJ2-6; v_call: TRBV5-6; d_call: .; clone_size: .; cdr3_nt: TGTGCCAGTCTTAGGGGTCCCACTTCTGGGGCCAACGTCCTGACTTTC; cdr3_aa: CASLRGPTSGANVLTF
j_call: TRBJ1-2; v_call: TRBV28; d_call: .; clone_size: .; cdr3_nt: TGTGCCAGCAGTTTACGTCAGAGGATTGACTATGGCTACACCTTC; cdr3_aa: CASSLRQRIDYGYTF
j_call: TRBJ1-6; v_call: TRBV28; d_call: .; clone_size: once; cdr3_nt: TGTGCCAGCAGTTTTCCTAATTCACCCCTCCACTTT; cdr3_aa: CASSFPNSPLHF
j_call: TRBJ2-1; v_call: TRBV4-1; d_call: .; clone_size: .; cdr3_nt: TGCGCCAGCAGCCAACCGTTCGTCAATGAGCAGTTCTTC; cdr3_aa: CASSQPFVNEQFF
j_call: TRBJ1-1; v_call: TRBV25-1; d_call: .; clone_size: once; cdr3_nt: TGTGCCAGCAAAGGGGGGAACACTGAAGCTTTCTTT; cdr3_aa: CASKGGNTEAFF
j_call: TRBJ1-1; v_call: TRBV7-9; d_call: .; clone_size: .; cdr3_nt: TGTGCCAGCAGCTGGTCTCAGACTGAAGCTTTCTTT; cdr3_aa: CASSWSQTEAFF
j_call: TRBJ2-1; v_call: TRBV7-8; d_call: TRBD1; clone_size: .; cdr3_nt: TGTGCCAGCAGCTTAACCGGGGACAGGGGCTACAATGAGCAGTTCTTC; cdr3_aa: CASSLTGDRGYNEQFF
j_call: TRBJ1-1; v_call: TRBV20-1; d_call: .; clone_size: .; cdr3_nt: TGCAGTGCTCCCGGGAGCACTGAAGCTTTCTTT; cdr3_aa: CSAPGSTEAFF
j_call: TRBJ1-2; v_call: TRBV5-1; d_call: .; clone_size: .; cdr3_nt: TGCGCCAGCAGCCGGGCCCGGGGACGCGACTATGGCTACACCTTC; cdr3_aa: CASSRARGRDYGYTF